This T cell receptor (beta chain) was profiled in a study of blood T cell repertoires in COVID-19. Study background: Nucleic acid was either cDNA or gDNA, and it came from T cells, B-cell-depleted T cells, or PBMCs.

Clones were sequenced by immunoSEQ multiplex PCR, and TCRdb holds only the in-frame ones, with some missing. The repertoire includes approximately 500,000 clones, about 88% of them detected once, and less than 9.5% sits in the top ten. The length of the CDR3 is 17 residues. The J segment lost 3 bases and the V segment lost 5 bases, leaving 9 bases of the junction unmatched. Germline V lookup: CDR1 MNHEY, CDR2 SMNVEV (reference sequence). Input material: peripheral blood. The origin of this receptor is a woman in her forties or fifties with COVID-19, enrolled during active disease. V is TRBV27 and J is TRBJ2-5, with 13 bases identical to TRBD2. The CDR3 coding sequence is TGTGCCAGCAGTCCCCGGACTAGCGGGGGCCCCAAAGAGACCCAGTACTTC. This translates into CASSPRTSGGPKETQYF.